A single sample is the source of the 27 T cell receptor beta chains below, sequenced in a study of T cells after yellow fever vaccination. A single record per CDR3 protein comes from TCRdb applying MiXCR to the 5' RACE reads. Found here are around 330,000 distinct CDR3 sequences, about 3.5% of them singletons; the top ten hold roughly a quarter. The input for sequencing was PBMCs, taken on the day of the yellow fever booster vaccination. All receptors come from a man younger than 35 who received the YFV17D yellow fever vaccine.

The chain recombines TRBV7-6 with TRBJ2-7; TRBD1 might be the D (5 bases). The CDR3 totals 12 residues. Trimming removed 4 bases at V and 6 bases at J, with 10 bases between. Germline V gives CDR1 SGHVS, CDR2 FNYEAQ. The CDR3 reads CASSSPDSEQYF. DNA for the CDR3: TGTGCCAGCAGCTCGCCAGACAGCGAGCAGTACTTC.

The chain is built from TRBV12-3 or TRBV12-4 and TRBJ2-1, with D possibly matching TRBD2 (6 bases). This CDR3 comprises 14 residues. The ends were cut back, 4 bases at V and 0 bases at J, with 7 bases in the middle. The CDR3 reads CASSYGSSYNEQFF. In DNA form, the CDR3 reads TGTGCCAGCAGTTACGGGAGCTCCTACAATGAGCAGTTCTTC.

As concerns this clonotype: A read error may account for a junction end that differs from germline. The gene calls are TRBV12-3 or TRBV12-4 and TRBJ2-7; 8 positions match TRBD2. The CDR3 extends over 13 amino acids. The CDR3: CASGFAGGYEQYF. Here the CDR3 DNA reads TGTGCCAGCGGTTTCGCGGGGGGCTACGAGCAGTACTTC.

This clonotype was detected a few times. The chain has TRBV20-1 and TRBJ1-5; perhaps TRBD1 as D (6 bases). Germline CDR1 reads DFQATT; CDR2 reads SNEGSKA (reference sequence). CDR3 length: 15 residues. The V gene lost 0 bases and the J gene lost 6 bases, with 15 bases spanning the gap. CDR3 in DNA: TGCAGTGCTAGAGATTGGTCCAGGGGAGGTCAGCCCCAGCATTTT. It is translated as CSARDWSRGGQPQHF.

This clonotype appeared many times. The CDR3 loop is CASSLLLRETGANVLTF. The CDR3 DNA is TGTGCCAGCAGCTTACTACTCAGGGAGACTGGGGCCAACGTCCTGACTTTC. The chain carries TRBV7-8 and TRBJ2-6; D assignment may be TRBD1 or TRBD2 (5 bases each). Per germline, CDR1 SGHVS and CDR2 FQNEAQ. V was trimmed by 2 bases and J by 2 bases, leaving 13 bases between them. The CDR3 runs 17 residues.

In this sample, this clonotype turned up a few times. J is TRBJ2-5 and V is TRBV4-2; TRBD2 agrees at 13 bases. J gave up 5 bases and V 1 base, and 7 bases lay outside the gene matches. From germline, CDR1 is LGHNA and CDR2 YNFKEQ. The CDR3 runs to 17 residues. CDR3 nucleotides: TGTGCCAGCAGCCAAGTTCGAACTAGCGGGGGGGCGGAGACCCAGTACTTC. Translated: CASSQVRTSGGAETQYF.

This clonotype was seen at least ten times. CDR3 sequence (DNA): TGTGCCAGCAGCCGGGGATACACTGAAGCTTTCTTT. Amino acid sequence: CASSRGYTEAFF. The chain employs TRBV7-2 and TRBJ1-1; D is unclear. CDR3 size: 12 residues. Germline V gene lookup returns CDR1 SGHTA and CDR2 FQGNSA. V was cut by 5 bases and J by 3 bases, with 7 bases left in between.

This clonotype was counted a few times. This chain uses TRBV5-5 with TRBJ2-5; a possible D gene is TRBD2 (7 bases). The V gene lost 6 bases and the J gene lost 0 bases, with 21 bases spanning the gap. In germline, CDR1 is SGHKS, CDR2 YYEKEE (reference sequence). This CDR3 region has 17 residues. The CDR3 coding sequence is TGTGCCAGCACTGTGGTGGGGGGGGGCCGGTACCAAGAGACCCAGTACTTC. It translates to CASTVVGGGRYQETQYF.

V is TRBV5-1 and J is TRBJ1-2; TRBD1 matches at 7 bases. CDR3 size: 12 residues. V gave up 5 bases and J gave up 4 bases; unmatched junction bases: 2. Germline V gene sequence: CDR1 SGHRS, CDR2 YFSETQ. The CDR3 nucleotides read TGCGCCAGCAGAGAGGGGGCCTATGGCTACACCTTC. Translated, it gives CASREGAYGYTF.

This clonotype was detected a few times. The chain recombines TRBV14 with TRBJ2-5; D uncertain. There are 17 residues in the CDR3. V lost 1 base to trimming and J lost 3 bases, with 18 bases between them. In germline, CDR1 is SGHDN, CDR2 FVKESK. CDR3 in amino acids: CASSQAGGDRPEETQYF. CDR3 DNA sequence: TGTGCCAGCAGCCAAGCAGGCGGCGACCGACCTGAAGAGACCCAGTACTTC.

The CDR3: CASSSGQGAIHTQYF. The CDR3 nucleotides are TGTGCCAGCAGCTCCGGACAGGGGGCGATACATACGCAGTATTTT. The V gene is TRBV7-9, the J gene TRBJ2-3, with TRBD1 identical over 11 bases. J was trimmed by 7 bases and V by 4 bases; bases with no gene match: 7. The CDR3 sequence is 15 residues long. CDR1 SEHNR and CDR2 FQNEAQ come from the germline V gene (reference sequence).

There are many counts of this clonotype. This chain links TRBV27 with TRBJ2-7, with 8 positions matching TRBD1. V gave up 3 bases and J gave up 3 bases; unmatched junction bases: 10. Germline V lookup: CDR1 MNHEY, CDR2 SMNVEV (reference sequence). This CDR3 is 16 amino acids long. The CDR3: CASSFTGQGLFYEQYF. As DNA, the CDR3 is TGTGCCAGCAGTTTCACCGGACAGGGACTTTTCTACGAGCAGTACTTC.

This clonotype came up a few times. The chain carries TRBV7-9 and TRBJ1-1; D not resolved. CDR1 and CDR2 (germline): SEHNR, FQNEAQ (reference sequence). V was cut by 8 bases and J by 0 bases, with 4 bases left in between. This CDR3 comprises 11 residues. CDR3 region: CASQMNTEAFF. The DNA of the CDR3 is TGTGCCAGCCAGATGAACACTGAAGCTTTCTTT.

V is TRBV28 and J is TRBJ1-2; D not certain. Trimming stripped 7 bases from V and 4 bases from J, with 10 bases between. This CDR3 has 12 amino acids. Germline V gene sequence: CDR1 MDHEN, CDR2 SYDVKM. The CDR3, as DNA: TGTGCCAGCAATATCCATGGCTATGGCTACACCTTC. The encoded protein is CASNIHGYGYTF.

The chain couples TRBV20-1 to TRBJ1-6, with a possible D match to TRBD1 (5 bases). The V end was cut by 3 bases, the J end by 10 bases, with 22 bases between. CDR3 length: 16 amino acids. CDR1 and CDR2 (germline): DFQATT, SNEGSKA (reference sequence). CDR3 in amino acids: CSARRYGEQGRSPLHF. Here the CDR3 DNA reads TGCAGTGCTAGGAGGTACGGGGAGCAGGGAAGGTCACCCCTCCACTTT.

Written as DNA, the CDR3 is TGCAGTGCTAGAACGGCAGCCAAAAACATTCAGTACTTC. As protein: CSARTAAKNIQYF. This chain links TRBV20-1 with TRBJ2-4; D gene unclear. The length of the CDR3 is 13 residues. Per germline, CDR1 DFQATT and CDR2 SNEGSKA (reference sequence). Trimming removed 2 bases at V and 0 bases at J, with 5 bases between.

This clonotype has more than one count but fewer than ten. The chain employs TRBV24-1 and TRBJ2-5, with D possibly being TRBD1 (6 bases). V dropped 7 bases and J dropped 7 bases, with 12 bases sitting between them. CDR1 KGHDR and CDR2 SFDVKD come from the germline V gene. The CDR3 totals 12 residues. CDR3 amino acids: CATRQGIGTQYF. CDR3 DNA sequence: TGTGCCACCAGACAGGGAATCGGGACCCAGTACTTC.

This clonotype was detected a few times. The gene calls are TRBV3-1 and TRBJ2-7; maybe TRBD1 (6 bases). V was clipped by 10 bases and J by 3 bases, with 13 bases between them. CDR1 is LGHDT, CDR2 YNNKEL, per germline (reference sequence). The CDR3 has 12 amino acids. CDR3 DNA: TGTGCCACAGGGCAGGGGAGCTACGAGCAGTACTTC. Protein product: CATGQGSYEQYF.

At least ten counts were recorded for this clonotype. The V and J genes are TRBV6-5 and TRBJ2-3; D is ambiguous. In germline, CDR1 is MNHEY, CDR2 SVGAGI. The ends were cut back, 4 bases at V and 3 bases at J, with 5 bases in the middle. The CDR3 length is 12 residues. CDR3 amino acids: CASSSETDTQYF. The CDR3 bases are TGTGCCAGCAGTTCAGAGACAGATACGCAGTATTTT.

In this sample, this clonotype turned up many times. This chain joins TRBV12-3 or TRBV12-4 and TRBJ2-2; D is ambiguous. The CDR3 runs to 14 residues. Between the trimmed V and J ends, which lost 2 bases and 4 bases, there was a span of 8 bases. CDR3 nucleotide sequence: TGTGCCAGCAGTTTAAGGGTTGGCACCGGGGAGCTGTTTTTT. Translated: CASSLRVGTGELFF.

CDR3 nucleotide sequence: TGCAGCGCTGCCGGGGCCCATCAAGAGACCCAGTACTTC. Translated, it gives CSAAGAHQETQYF. J is TRBJ2-5 and V is TRBV29-1; D could derive from TRBD1 or TRBD2 (5 bases each). V lost 7 bases and J 2 bases, leaving 14 bases between the germline ends. CDR3 length: 13 residues. The germline gives CDR1 SQVTM, CDR2 ANQGSEA.

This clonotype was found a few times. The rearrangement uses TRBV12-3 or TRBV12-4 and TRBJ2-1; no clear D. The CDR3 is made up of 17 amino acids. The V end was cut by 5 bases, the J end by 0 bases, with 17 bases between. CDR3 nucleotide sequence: TGTGCCAGCAGTCAACTCAAAAGGCTAAACTCCTACAATGAGCAGTTCTTC. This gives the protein CASSQLKRLNSYNEQFF.

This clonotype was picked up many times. The chain's CDR3 is CASSPDRDNEQFF. The CDR3 nucleotides read TGTGCCAGCAGCCCCGACAGGGACAATGAGCAGTTCTTC. The J gene is TRBJ2-1, the V gene TRBV11-1, with 7 bases lining up with TRBD1. CDR1 is SGHAT and CDR2 is FQDESV in the germline V gene (reference sequence). Trimming cost V 5 bases and J 5 bases; bases outside gene matches: 3. The CDR3 totals 13 residues.

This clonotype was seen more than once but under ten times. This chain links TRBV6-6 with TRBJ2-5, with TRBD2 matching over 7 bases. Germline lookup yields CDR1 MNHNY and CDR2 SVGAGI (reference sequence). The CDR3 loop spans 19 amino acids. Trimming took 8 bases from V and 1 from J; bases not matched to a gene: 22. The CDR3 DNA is TGTGCCAGCTCGGCAGGTTTTGCGGCCCGTAGCGGGTTCCAAGAGACCCAGTACTTC. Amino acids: CASSAGFAARSGFQETQYF.

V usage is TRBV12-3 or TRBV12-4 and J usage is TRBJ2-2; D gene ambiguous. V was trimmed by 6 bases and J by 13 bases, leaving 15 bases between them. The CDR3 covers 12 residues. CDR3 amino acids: CASRLGIRGLFF. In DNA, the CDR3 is TGTGCCAGCAGGCTCGGTATCAGAGGGCTGTTTTTT.

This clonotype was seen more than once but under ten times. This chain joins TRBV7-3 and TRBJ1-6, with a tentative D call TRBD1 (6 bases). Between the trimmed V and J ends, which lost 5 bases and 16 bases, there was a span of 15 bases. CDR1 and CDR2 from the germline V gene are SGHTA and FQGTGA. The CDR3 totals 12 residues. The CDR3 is CASSPTGGPLHF. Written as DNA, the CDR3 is TGTGCCAGCAGCCCGACGGGGGGCCCGCTCCACTTT.

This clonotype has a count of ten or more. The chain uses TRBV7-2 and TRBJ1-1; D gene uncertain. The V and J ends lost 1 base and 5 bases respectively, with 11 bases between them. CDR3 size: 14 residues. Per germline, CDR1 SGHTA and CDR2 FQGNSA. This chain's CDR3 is CASSLVLRETEAFF. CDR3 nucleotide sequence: TGTGCCAGCAGCTTAGTTTTAAGGGAGACTGAAGCTTTCTTT.